The 30 T cell receptor beta chains reported below all come from one sample, sequenced in a study of cytomegalovirus exposure and HLA in healthy donors. The PCR used 60 Vbeta and 13 Jbeta primers. The assay was immunoSEQ multiplex PCR, and TCRdb's table has in-frame clones only and misses some. The data show about 150,000 clones, about three quarters seen once. Sequencing was done on a sample of PBMCs. These TCRs come from a woman in her 40s in good health and CMV-seronegative.

The J gene is TRBJ2-5, the V gene TRBV4-1; D is unclear. The J call may be incorrect, as the DNA end agrees better with TRBJ2-7. Germline CDR1 reads MGHRA; CDR2 reads YSYEKL. The CDR3 is made up of 15 amino acids. Here the CDR3 reads CASSHRLLESYEQYF. Written as DNA, the CDR3 is TGCGCCAGCAGCCACCGACTTCTGGAGAGCTACGAGCAGTACTTC.

The CDR3 loop is CASSENRGDQPQHF. CDR3 bases: TGTGCCAGCAGCGAAAACAGGGGGGACCAGCCCCAGCATTTT. The gene calls are TRBV6-5 and TRBJ1-5; 8 bases match TRBD1. The length of the CDR3 is 14 residues. CDR1 and CDR2 (germline): MNHEY, SVGAGI. With V trimmed by 6 bases and J by 7 bases, 8 bases remained unmatched.

Remarks on this clone: The CDR3 carries no conserved terminal phenylalanine or tryptophan, so it likely arises from a read error. The chain's CDR3 is CASRLGQVNQPQHV. The CDR3 region has the DNA TGTGCCAGCAGACTCGGACAGGTGAATCAGCCCCAGCATGTT. This chain links TRBV28 with TRBJ1-5; 7 positions agree with TRBD1. The trim removed 6 bases at V and 4 bases at J, leaving 6 bases unmatched. This CDR3 has 14 residues. Germline V gene lookup returns CDR1 MDHEN and CDR2 SYDVKM.

This chain joins TRBV13 and TRBJ2-3; D possibly corresponds to TRBD1 (6 bases). With 2 bases removed from V and 3 bases from J, the gap between germline ends came to 12 bases. Germline values: CDR1 PRHDT, CDR2 FYEKMQ (reference sequence). There are 15 residues in the CDR3. CDR3 DNA sequence: TGTGCCAGCAGCTTATCAGGGGCAGGAACAGATACGCAGTATTTT. Translating gives CASSLSGAGTDTQYF.

CDR3 DNA: TGCGCCAGCAGCTTGGCCGTTACTAGCGGGAGTTACGAGCAGTACTTC. It specifies CASSLAVTSGSYEQYF. The J gene is TRBJ2-7, the V gene TRBV5-1; 11 positions agree with TRBD2. Germline loops: CDR1 SGHRS, CDR2 YFSETQ. V was clipped by 0 bases and J by 4 bases; unmatched bases: 6. CDR3 length: 16 amino acids.

The chain couples TRBV29-1 to TRBJ2-1; the D gene is possibly TRBD2 (6 bases). CDR1 and CDR2 (germline): SQVTM, ANQGSEA. Trimming pared 5 bases from V and 4 bases from J, leaving 15 bases between. The CDR3 contains 14 residues. CDR3 sequence (DNA): TGCAGCGTTACGCGGGGCGACCCTTACAATGAGCAGTTCTTC. This codes for CSVTRGDPYNEQFF.

The chain uses TRBV7-9 and TRBJ2-5, with 7 bases matching TRBD1. The germline V gene encodes CDR1 SEHNR and CDR2 FQNEAQ (reference sequence). V shed 5 bases, J shed 0 bases, and the junction held 3 bases outside the gene matches. This CDR3 region has 14 residues. The CDR3 protein is CASSQDRDQETQYF. For the CDR3, the DNA is TGTGCCAGCAGCCAAGACAGGGACCAAGAGACCCAGTACTTC.

Notes on this clone: At one of its ends the junction is not consistent with the germline gene, which may arise from a read error. The chain employs TRBV11-1 and TRBJ2-3, with a weak D call TRBD2 (6 bases). The CDR3 is 16 residues long. From germline, CDR1 is SGHAT and CDR2 FQDESV (reference sequence). DNA of the CDR3: TGTGCCAGCAGCCTCCTGGCTGGCACTAGCACGGATACGCAGTATTTT. As protein: CASSLLAGTSTDTQYF. The full variable domain, rest sourced from reference TRBV11-1 and TRBJ2-3, is EAEVAQSPRYKITEKSQAVAFWCDPISGHATLYWYRQILGQGPELLVQFQDESVVDDSQLPKDRFSAERLKGVDSTLKIQPAELGDSAMYLCASSLLAGTSTDTQYFGPGTRLTVL.

This chain connects TRBV5-1 to TRBJ2-1, with 9 positions matching TRBD2. Per the germline V gene, CDR1 is SGHRS and CDR2 is YFSETQ. The CDR3 is 14 residues long. V dropped 4 bases and J dropped 8; count of bases not matched to a gene: 7. The CDR3 is CASSRRGGLDEQFF. The CDR3 DNA is TGCGCCAGCAGCAGGCGGGGGGGCTTAGATGAGCAGTTCTTC.

The chain combines TRBV29-1 with TRBJ1-1, with D possibly being TRBD1 (6 bases). CDR3 size: 13 residues. Germline CDR1 is SQVTM and CDR2 is ANQGSEA. Trimming left V 6 bases short and J 0 bases short, with 11 bases between. CDR3: CSVLPGVNTEAFF. CDR3 nucleotide sequence: TGCAGCGTCCTCCCAGGGGTGAACACTGAAGCTTTCTTT.

About this clone: One end of the junction does not line up with germline, which may come from a read error. The chain carries TRBV2 and TRBJ1-5, with 8 bases aligning to TRBD1. Germline loops: CDR1 SNHLY, CDR2 FYNNEI. The CDR3 has 14 amino acids. As DNA, the CDR3 is TGTGCCAGCAGGGAAGAGACAGGGGAGCAGCCCCAGCATTTT. This translates into CASREETGEQPQHF.

The CDR3 region is CASSLERGTGPHSPLHF. The DNA of the CDR3 is TGCGCCAGCAGCTTGGAAAGGGGGACAGGGCCACACTCACCCCTCCACTTT. The rearrangement joins TRBV5-1 to TRBJ1-6; 9 bases are shared with TRBD1. V gave up 0 bases and J gave up 10 bases; unmatched junction bases: 11. The germline V gene encodes CDR1 SGHRS and CDR2 YFSETQ. There are 17 residues in the CDR3.

This clone has only one observation. The chain combines TRBV25-1 with TRBJ2-7, with TRBD1 matching over 8 bases. Trimming took 5 bases from V and 2 from J; bases not matched to a gene: 5. The CDR3 covers 14 residues. Germline V gives CDR1 MGHDK, CDR2 SYGVNS. The CDR3 DNA reads TGTGCCAGCAGTATTGGGGACAGGACCTACGAGCAGTACTTC. Its protein product is CASSIGDRTYEQYF.

This chain links TRBV11-3 with TRBJ2-1, with 12 bases fitting TRBD2. Germline CDR1 is SGHNT and CDR2 is YENEEA. The CDR3 loop spans 16 amino acids. The V and J ends lost 5 bases and 7 bases, in that order; junction bases with no gene match: 9. DNA for the CDR3: TGTGCCAGCAGCGTACCTAGCGGGAGGGCCAAGAATGAGCAGTTCTTC. Its protein is CASSVPSGRAKNEQFF. Using reference TRBV11-3 and TRBJ2-1 for the parts outside the CDR3, the full variable domain is EAGVVQSPRYKIIEKKQPVAFWCNPISGHNTLYWYLQNLGQGPELLIRYENEEAVDDSQLPKDRFSAERLKGVDSTLKIQPAELGDSAVYLCASSVPSGRAKNEQFFGPGTRLTVL.

This chain uses TRBV6-1 with TRBJ2-7; 7 positions agree with TRBD2. The CDR3 runs 14 residues. V lost 1 base to trimming and J lost 2 bases; unmatched junction nucleotides: 2. The germline CDR1 and CDR2 sequences are MNHNS and SASEGT. The CDR3 DNA follows: TGTGCCAGCAGTGAAGGGACTAGTCCCTACGAGCAGTACTTC. Amino acid sequence: CASSEGTSPYEQYF.

The V gene is TRBV27, the J gene TRBJ2-1; TRBD2 is a possible D gene (6 bases). CDR3 length: 14 residues. V shed 2 bases and J shed 3 bases, with 8 bases lying between them. CDR1 is MNHEY, CDR2 SMNVEV, per germline (reference sequence). CDR3 nucleotide sequence: TGTGCCAGCAGTTTACCGGGACTCTACAATGAGCAGTTCTTC. It specifies CASSLPGLYNEQFF.

This rearrangement joins TRBV5-1 to TRBJ1-2; D is undetermined. V was cut by 0 bases and J by 0 bases, with 3 bases left in between. Germline V gene data show CDR1 as SGHRS and CDR2 as YFSETQ. This CDR3 region has 13 residues. CDR3 DNA: TGCGCCAGCAGCTTGGCGGCTAACTATGGCTACACCTTC. It codes for CASSLAANYGYTF.

Only one count was recorded for this clone. The chain recombines TRBV5-1 with TRBJ2-7; the D gene is possibly TRBD2 (6 bases). CDR3 length: 15 residues. Trimming took off 0 bases at V and 0 bases at J, with 10 bases between the two ends. Per germline, CDR1 SGHRS and CDR2 YFSETQ. CDR3 nucleotide sequence: TGCGCCAGCAGCTTGGCCGGAGGGAGCTCCTACGAGCAGTACTTC. Translation gives CASSLAGGSSYEQYF. Using reference TRBV5-1 and TRBJ2-7 for the parts outside the CDR3, the full variable domain is KAGVTQTPRYLIKTRGQQVTLSCSPISGHRSVSWYQQTPGQGLQFLFEYFSETQRNKGNFPGRFSGRQFSNSRSEMNVSTLELGDSALYLCASSLAGGSSYEQYFGPGTRLTVT.

The rearrangement links TRBV5-1 to TRBJ1-1; 7 bases fit TRBD1. The CDR3 sequence is 16 residues long. Germline-derived CDR1 and CDR2 are SGHRS and YFSETQ. J lost 4 bases, V lost 3 bases, and 12 bases had no gene match. CDR3 loop: CASSWTRQGQGTEAFF. Here the CDR3 DNA reads TGCGCCAGCAGCTGGACCCGACAGGGTCAGGGCACTGAAGCTTTCTTT.

The chain has TRBV30 and TRBJ2-7; perhaps TRBD2 as D (5 bases). Trimming removed 0 bases at V and 3 bases at J, with 6 bases between. The germline V gene encodes CDR1 GTSNPN and CDR2 SVGIG (reference sequence). The CDR3 is 12 residues long. CDR3 in amino acids: CAWSVRGYEQYF. In nucleotides, the CDR3 is TGTGCCTGGAGTGTCCGGGGCTACGAGCAGTACTTC.

CDR3 in DNA: TGTGCCAGCTCACTTGGACAGGGGCAAAACACCGGGGAGCTGTTTTTT. It is translated as CASSLGQGQNTGELFF. The chain has TRBV18 and TRBJ2-2; 9 positions match TRBD1. Germline V lookup: CDR1 KGHSH, CDR2 LQKENI. Losses at the gene ends were 4 bases for V and 2 bases for J; bases not matched to a gene: 5. The CDR3 runs to 16 residues. Complete variable domain (other parts from reference TRBV18 and TRBJ2-2): NAGVMQNPRHLVRRRGQEARLRCSPMKGHSHVYWYRQLPEEGLKFMVYLQKENIIDESGMPKERFSAEFPKEGPSILRIQQVVRGDSAAYFCASSLGQGQNTGELFFGEGSRLTVL.

The chain recombines TRBV28 with TRBJ1-3, with 8 bases identical to TRBD1. V lost 5 bases to trimming and J lost 3 bases; unmatched junction nucleotides: 6. The CDR3 spans 15 residues. Germline CDR1 and CDR2: MDHEN and SYDVKM. The CDR3 here is CASSPGQGYGNTIYF. CDR3 DNA: TGTGCCAGCAGTCCTGGACAGGGATATGGAAACACCATATATTTT.

This chain connects TRBV4-1 to TRBJ2-1; 13 bases are shared with TRBD2. The CDR3 spans 14 residues. The junction had 2 bases not matched to a gene; V was cut back by 5 bases and J by 7 bases. Germline-derived CDR1 and CDR2 are MGHRA and YSYEKL. CDR3 sequence: CASSTLAGGNEQFF. CDR3 nucleotides: TGCGCCAGCAGCACACTAGCGGGAGGGAATGAGCAGTTCTTC.

The chain recombines TRBV5-1 with TRBJ2-1; TRBD2 matches at 7 bases. J lost 0 bases, V lost 4 bases, and 13 bases had no gene match. The length of the CDR3 is 18 residues. Germline V lookup: CDR1 SGHRS, CDR2 YFSETQ. This CDR3 is CASSPLGRAGSSYNEQFF. The CDR3 DNA is TGCGCCAGCAGCCCACTAGGACGAGCGGGAAGCTCCTACAATGAGCAGTTCTTC.

On this clone: Lacking the conserved final phenylalanine or tryptophan, this CDR3 likely reflects a read error. The V gene is TRBV30, the J gene TRBJ1-2, with D uncertain. V dropped 0 bases and J dropped 0 bases, with 11 bases sitting between them. Germline CDR1 is GTSNPN and CDR2 is SVGIG (reference sequence). The CDR3 length is 15 residues. The CDR3 loop reads CAWSVRRGTNYGYTV. CDR3 nucleotides: TGTGCCTGGAGTGTACGCCGAGGGACTAACTATGGCTACACCGTC.

The chain's CDR3 is CAWSTSGAQETQYF. The CDR3 bases are TGTGCCTGGAGTACTAGCGGAGCCCAAGAGACCCAGTACTTC. The genes are TRBV30 and TRBJ2-5; 8 bases are a match to TRBD2. This CDR3 region has 14 residues. Trimming removed 2 bases from V and 1 base from J; junction bases left unmatched: 3. CDR1 and CDR2 (germline): GTSNPN, SVGIG (reference sequence).

This chain joins TRBV29-1 and TRBJ2-7, with a possible D match to TRBD1 (6 bases). The CDR3 is 10 amino acids. The germline CDR1 and CDR2 sequences are SQVTM and ANQGSEA. Between the trimmed V and J ends, which lost 6 bases and 8 bases, there was a span of 11 bases. The CDR3 coding sequence is TGCAGCGTCTTTGGACAGAAGCAGTACTTC. Encoded protein: CSVFGQKQYF.

The chain joins TRBV7-2 to TRBJ2-5; D unclear. CDR1 is SGHTA, CDR2 FQGNSA, per germline. V lost 5 bases to trimming and J lost 2 bases, with 12 bases between them. The CDR3 consists of 14 residues. The CDR3 DNA sequence: TGTGCCAGCAGCCGAGGTCCGACTCAAGAGACCCAGTACTTC. Amino acids: CASSRGPTQETQYF. The variable domain in full, with the rest retrieved from reference TRBV7-2 and TRBJ2-5, is GAGVSQSPSNKVTEKGKDVELRCDPISGHTALYWYRQSLGQGLEFLIYFQGNSAPDKSGLPSDRFSAERTGGSVSTLTIQRTQQEDSAVYLCASSRGPTQETQYFGPGTRLLVL.

The chain recombines TRBV6-1 with TRBJ2-5; 8 nucleotides match TRBD1. Gene TRBJ2-7 matches the end of the DNA better, so the J call may be wrong. This CDR3 has 13 residues. Germline CDR1 reads MNHNS; CDR2 reads SASEGT. CDR3 bases: TGTGCCAGCGAACCGGGACAGGTGAACGAGCAGTACTTC. Encoded protein: CASEPGQVNEQYF.

The chain employs TRBV6-5 and TRBJ1-2; D is unresolved. There are 13 residues in the CDR3. CDR1 and CDR2 (germline): MNHEY, SVGAGI. Trimming took 6 bases from V and 4 from J, leaving 12 bases between them. The CDR3 reads CASRNSASYGYTF. The DNA for the CDR3 is TGTGCCAGCAGAAACAGTGCCTCCTATGGCTACACCTTC.